This T cell receptor beta chain was recovered during a study of blood T cell repertoires in COVID-19. Sequenced by immunoSEQ multiplex PCR; TCRdb stores in-frame clones only, minus some. The profile shows some 190,000 clones, about 80% of them singletons. J gave up 5 bases and V 0 bases, and 5 bases lay outside the gene matches. CDR3 length equals 16 residues. The germline V gene encodes CDR1 KGHDR and CDR2 SFDVKD. This clone has only one observation. This receptor was obtained from a man aged 55 to 70 who had been exposed to COVID-19. Sequenced input: PBMCs or T cells enriched from blood (not recorded which). The gene calls are TRBV24-1 and TRBJ2-1; 8 nucleotides agree with TRBD1. CDR3 nucleotide sequence: TGTGCCACCAGTGATTTGAAGACAGGGGTCCACAATGAGCAGTTCTTC. The encoded protein is CATSDLKTGVHNEQFF.